This is a list of T cell receptor beta chains from one sample in a study of T cells in tuberculosis. Here immunoSEQ multiplex PCR was the method, and the copy in TCRdb shows in-frame clones only, minus some. The sample carries 25,000 to 35,000 clones, nearly 90% recorded once. Sequencing was performed on PBMCs. These receptors were collected from a donor between 10 and 35 years old with latent tuberculosis or without tuberculosis infection. The conserved cysteine and the conserved F or W are not part of the CDR3 here. Each record gives: J gene, V gene, CDR3 protein.

TRBJ2-3,TRBV2,ASRPTSGGAADTQY
TRBJ1-5,TRBV4-1,ASSQVEVPPSQPQH
TRBJ2-7,TRBV11-2,ASSEPQKRTGYIYEQY
TRBJ2-5,TRBV5-4,ASSLQGAEETQY
TRBJ2-2,TRBV21-1,ASSVRGQGASGELF
TRBJ1-2,TRBV9,ASSEDSWGYGYT
TRBJ1-5,TRBV15,ATSTGVGQGTYSNQPQH
TRBJ1-6,TRBV12-5,ASGLGPINSPLH
TRBJ2-7,TRBV11-2,ASSLDRGTYEQY
TRBJ2-5,TRBV5-4,ASSPDGGRETQY
TRBJ2-5,TRBV29-1,SGLQGKTQY
TRBJ1-4,TRBV6-5,ASRPTGLEKLF
TRBJ1-2,TRBV6-6,ASSPTPKGGYT
TRBJ1-5,TRBV27,ASSPGQGNQPQH
TRBJ2-1,TRBV19,ASSGVASGGNEQF
TRBJ1-4,TRBV5-1,ASSSQGATNEKLF
TRBJ2-5,TRBV5-4,ASSSGRYPETQY
TRBJ2-6,TRBV27,ASSWFGGSGANVLT
TRBJ2-1,TRBV29-1,SVERGLGGEQF
TRBJ2-3,TRBV28,ASSFEGTQY
TRBJ2-5,TRBV6-5,ASCCQGETQY
TRBJ1-1,TRBV19,ASSIDLSGGAAF
TRBJ1-2,TRBV10-3,AISESGQGVAYGYT
TRBJ2-1,TRBV6-1,ASSELAGAANEQF
TRBJ1-4,TRBV27,ASTPQGGLGYEKLF
TRBJ1-2,TRBV4-3,ASSQAQGNGYT
TRBJ1-1,TRBV5-1,ASSPIRGNTEAF
TRBJ2-5,TRBV6-6,ASSTLTGDSETQY
TRBJ1-1,TRBV18,ASSPFDTMNTEAF
TRBJ1-2,TRBV27,ASSSYRETTGGYT
TRBJ2-1,TRBV2,ASILTESSYNEQF
TRBJ1-3,TRBV18,ASSREGQFSGNTIY
TRBJ1-1,TRBV2,ASKSDPGTEAF
TRBJ2-7,TRBV14,ASSPGTTRSYEQY
TRBJ2-1,TRBV29-1,SVGQDLNEQF
TRBJ2-5,TRBV6-1,ASSVRGLQETQY
TRBJ1-4,TRBV11-2,ASSLVEDSNEKLF
TRBJ2-7,TRBV12-5,ASGGIYGTGFNEQY